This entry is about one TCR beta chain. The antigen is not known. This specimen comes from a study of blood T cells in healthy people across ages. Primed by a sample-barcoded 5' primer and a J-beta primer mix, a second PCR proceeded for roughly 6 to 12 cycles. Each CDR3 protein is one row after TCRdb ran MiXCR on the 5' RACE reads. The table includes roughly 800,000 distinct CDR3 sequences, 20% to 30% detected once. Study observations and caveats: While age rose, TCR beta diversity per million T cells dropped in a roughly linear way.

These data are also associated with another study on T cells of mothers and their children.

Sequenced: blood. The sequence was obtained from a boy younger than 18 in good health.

DNA for the CDR3: TGCAGCGTTGCAGGGGTCGAGCAGTACTTC. Its protein is CSVAGVEQYF. The chain uses TRBV29-1 and TRBJ2-7; D is perhaps TRBD1 (6 bases). In germline, CDR1 is SQVTM, CDR2 ANQGSEA. This CDR3 has 10 amino acids. V was clipped by 4 bases and J by 6 bases, with 7 bases between them.